This TCR beta chain comes out of a study of beta chain features in type 1 diabetes. Points from the study as a whole: Compared with healthy donors, patients appeared to share more similar naive, central memory and regulatory TCRB repertoires. For type 1 diabetes patients, VDJ junctions showed fewer insertions and more deletions.

The V end lost 0 bases, the J end lost 5 bases, and 11 bases lay between the germline ends. CDR1 and CDR2 (germline): SGDLS, YYNGEE. The CDR3 spans 15 residues. Sorting that relied on CD45RO/CCR7/CD25/CD127/CD95/CD27 yielded CD4+ naive, central memory, regulatory and stem cell-like memory cells. Purity (above 95%) was reached by all sorted populations. The investigators reverse transcribed all of the isolated RNA, so they sequenced expressed TCRB transcripts. The assay was immunoSEQ multiplex PCR, and TCRdb's table has in-frame clones only and misses some. The data hold 900,000 or so clones, with under 20% observed a single time. Points on this clone: The target antigen is unknown.

The genes are TRBV9 and TRBJ1-4; maybe TRBD1 (5 bases). The sequence came from a woman younger than 35 in good health. The sequencing sample was made of naive CD4+ T cells from blood. This CDR3 is CASSVDEGINEKLFF. CDR3 coding DNA: TGTGCCAGCAGCGTAGATGAGGGGATCAATGAAAAACTGTTTTTT.